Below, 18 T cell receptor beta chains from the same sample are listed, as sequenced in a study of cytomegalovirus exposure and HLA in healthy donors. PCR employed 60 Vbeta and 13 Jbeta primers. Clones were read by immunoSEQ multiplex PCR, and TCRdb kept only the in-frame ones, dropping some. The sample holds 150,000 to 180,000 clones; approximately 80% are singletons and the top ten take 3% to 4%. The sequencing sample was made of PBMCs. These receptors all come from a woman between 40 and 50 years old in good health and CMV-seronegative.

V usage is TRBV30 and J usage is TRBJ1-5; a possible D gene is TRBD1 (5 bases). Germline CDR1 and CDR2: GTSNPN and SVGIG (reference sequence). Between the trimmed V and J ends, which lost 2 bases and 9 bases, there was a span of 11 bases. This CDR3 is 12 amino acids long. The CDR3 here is CAWSSVQGPQHF. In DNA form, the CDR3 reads TGTGCCTGGAGTTCCGTTCAGGGGCCCCAGCATTTT. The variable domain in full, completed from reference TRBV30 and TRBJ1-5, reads SQTIHQWPATLVQPVGSPLSLECTVEGTSNPNLYWYRQAAGRGLQLLFYSVGIGQISSEVPQNLSASRPQDRQFILSSKKLLLSDSGFYLCAWSSVQGPQHFGDGTRLSIL.

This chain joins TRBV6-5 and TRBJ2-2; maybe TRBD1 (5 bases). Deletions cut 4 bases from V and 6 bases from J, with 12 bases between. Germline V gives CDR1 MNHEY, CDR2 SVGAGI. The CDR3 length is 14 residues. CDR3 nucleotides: TGTGCCAGCAGTTGGGGCCAGGACGCCGGGGAGCTGTTTTTT. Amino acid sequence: CASSWGQDAGELFF.

CDR3 amino acids: CASSHQDISYEQYF. In nucleotides, the CDR3 is TGCGCCAGCAGCCACCAGGACATTTCCTACGAGCAGTACTTC. The V call is TRBV4-1, the J call TRBJ2-7; D is possibly TRBD1 (5 bases). The ends were cut back, 3 bases at V and 1 base at J, with 10 bases in the middle. The CDR3 is 14 amino acids. Germline loops: CDR1 MGHRA, CDR2 YSYEKL.

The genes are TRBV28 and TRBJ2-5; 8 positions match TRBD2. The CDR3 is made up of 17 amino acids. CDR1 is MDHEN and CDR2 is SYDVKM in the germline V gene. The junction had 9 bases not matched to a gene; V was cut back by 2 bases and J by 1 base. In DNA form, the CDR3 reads TGTGCCAGCAGTTTAGTCGAGTTAGCGGGGACCCAAGAGACCCAGTACTTC. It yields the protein CASSLVELAGTQETQYF.

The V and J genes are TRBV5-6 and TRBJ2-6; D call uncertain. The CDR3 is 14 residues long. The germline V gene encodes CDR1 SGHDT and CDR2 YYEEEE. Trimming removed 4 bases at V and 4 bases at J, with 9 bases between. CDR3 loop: CASSMSSGANVLTF. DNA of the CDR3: TGTGCCAGCAGCATGAGTAGCGGGGCCAACGTCCTGACTTTC.

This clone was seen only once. The CDR3 protein is CAWSPGNTIYF. The CDR3 nucleotides read TGTGCCTGGAGTCCGGGGAACACCATATATTTT. The rearrangement uses TRBV30 and TRBJ1-3; the D is unclear. The CDR3 has 11 amino acids. Trimming shortened V by 2 bases and J by 7 bases, and 6 bases separated the two germline ends. From germline, CDR1 is GTSNPN and CDR2 SVGIG (reference sequence).

CDR3 DNA: TGTGCCAGCACAGGGATTCGCACTGAAGCTTTCTTT. This sequence encodes CASTGIRTEAFF. This sequence joins TRBV28 and TRBJ1-1, with a weak D call TRBD1 (5 bases). The CDR3 totals 12 residues. CDR1 is MDHEN and CDR2 is SYDVKM in the germline V gene. Trimming took off 7 bases at V and 4 bases at J, with 10 bases between the two ends.

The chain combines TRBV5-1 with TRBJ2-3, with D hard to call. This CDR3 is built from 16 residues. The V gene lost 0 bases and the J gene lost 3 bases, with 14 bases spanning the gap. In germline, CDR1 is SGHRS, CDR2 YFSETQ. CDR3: CASSLAEVRGTDTQYF. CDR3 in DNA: TGCGCCAGCAGCTTGGCCGAGGTTCGAGGTACAGATACGCAGTATTTT.

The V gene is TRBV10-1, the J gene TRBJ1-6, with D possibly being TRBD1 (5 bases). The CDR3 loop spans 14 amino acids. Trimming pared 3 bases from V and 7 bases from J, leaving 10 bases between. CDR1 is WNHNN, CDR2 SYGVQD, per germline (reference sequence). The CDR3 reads CASSENRINSPLHF. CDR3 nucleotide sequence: TGCGCCAGCAGTGAAAACAGGATCAATTCACCCCTCCACTTT.

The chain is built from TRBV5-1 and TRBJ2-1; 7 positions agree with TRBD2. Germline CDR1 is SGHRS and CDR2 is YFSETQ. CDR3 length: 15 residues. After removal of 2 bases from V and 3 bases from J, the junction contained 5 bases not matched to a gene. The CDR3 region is CASSFGPSGYNEQFF. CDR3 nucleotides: TGCGCCAGCAGCTTCGGCCCTAGCGGCTACAATGAGCAGTTCTTC.

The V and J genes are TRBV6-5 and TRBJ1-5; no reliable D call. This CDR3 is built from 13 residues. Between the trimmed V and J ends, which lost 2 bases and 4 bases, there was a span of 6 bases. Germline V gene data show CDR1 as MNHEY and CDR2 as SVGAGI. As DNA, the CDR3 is TGTGCCAGCAGTTACACCCGGAATCAGCCCCAGCATTTT. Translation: CASSYTRNQPQHF.

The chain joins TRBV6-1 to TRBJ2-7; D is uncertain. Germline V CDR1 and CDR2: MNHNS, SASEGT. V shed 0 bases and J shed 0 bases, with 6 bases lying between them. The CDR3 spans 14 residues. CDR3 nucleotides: TGTGCCAGCAGTGAAGCGGGCAGCTCCTACGAGCAGTACTTC. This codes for CASSEAGSSYEQYF.

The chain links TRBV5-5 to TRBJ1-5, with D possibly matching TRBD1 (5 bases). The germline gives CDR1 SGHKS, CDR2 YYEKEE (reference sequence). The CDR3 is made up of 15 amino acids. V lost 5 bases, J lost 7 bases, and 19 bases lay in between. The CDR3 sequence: CASSKGQGLLQPQHF. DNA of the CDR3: TGTGCCAGCAGTAAAGGTCAGGGTCTTCTCCAGCCCCAGCATTTT.

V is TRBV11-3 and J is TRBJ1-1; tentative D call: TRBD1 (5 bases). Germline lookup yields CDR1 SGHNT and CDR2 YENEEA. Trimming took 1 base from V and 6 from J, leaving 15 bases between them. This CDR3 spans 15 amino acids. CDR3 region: CASSLGPVGGSEAFF. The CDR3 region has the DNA TGTGCCAGCAGCTTAGGGCCGGTCGGGGGGTCTGAAGCTTTCTTT.

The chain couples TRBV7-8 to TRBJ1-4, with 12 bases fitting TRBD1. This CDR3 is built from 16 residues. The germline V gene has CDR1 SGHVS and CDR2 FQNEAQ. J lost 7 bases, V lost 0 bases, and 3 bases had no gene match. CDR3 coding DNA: TGTGCCAGCAGCTTAGCTGGGGGACAGGGGGCTGAAAAACTGTTTTTT. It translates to CASSLAGGQGAEKLFF.

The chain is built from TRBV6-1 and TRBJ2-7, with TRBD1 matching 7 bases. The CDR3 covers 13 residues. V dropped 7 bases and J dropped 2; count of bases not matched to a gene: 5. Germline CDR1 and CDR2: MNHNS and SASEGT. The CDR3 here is CASTLDRAYEQYF. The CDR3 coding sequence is TGTGCCAGCACTCTTGACAGGGCCTACGAGCAGTACTTC.

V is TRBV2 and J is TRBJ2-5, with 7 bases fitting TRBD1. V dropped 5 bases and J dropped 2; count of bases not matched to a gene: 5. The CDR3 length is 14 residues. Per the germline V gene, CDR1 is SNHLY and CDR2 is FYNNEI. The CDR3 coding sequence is TGTGCCAGCAGTCTAATGACAGGGCAAGAGACCCAGTACTTC. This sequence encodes CASSLMTGQETQYF.

CDR3 nucleotide sequence: TGTGCCATCCGAACCACTAGCGGGAGTTACAATGAGCAGTTCTTC. It specifies CAIRTTSGSYNEQFF. The V call is TRBV10-3, the J call TRBJ2-1; 11 bases match TRBD2. V was pared by 8 bases and J by 4 bases, with 7 bases of the junction left unmatched. In germline, CDR1 is ENHRY, CDR2 SYGVKD. The CDR3 contains 15 residues.